This entry lists 26 T cell receptor beta chains sequenced from one sample in a study of CD8 T cells in Susac syndrome. RNA in amounts of about 0.5 to 1 ug was reverse transcribed with random hexamers. TCRdb independently ran MiXCR on the immunoSEQ multiplex PCR reads; one entry per CDR3 protein. Here the sample spans about 120,000 distinct CDR3 sequences, 94% being singletons. Sequencing was carried out using CD4+ T cells from PBMCs. The receptor set was obtained from a human donor in good health.

Details on this clonotype: One junction end does not reproduce the germline sequence, and a read error may be involved. V and J are TRBV29-1 and TRBJ2-1; the match to TRBD2 covers 8 bases. There are 15 residues in the CDR3. Germline CDR1 SQVTM, CDR2 ANQGSEA. The CDR3 sequence is CSGLGGTRKFGEQFF. CDR3 bases: TGTTCCGGCCTCGGCGGGACTAGGAAGTTTGGGGAGCAGTTCTTC.

The chain uses TRBV18 and TRBJ2-7; 7 positions agree with TRBD2. The V and J ends lost 0 bases and 2 bases, in that order; junction bases with no gene match: 7. CDR1 and CDR2 from the germline V gene are KGHSH and LQKENI. The CDR3 sequence is 16 residues long. The CDR3 coding sequence is TGTGCCAGCTCACCACCGTTCGGACTAGGGCCCTACGAGCAGTACTTC. Translating it yields CASSPPFGLGPYEQYF. Using reference TRBV18 and TRBJ2-7 for the parts outside the CDR3, the full variable domain is NAGVMQNPRHLVRRRGQEARLRCSPMKGHSHVYWYRQLPEEGLKFMVYLQKENIIDESGMPKERFSAEFPKEGPSILRIQQVVRGDSAAYFCASSPPFGLGPYEQYFGPGTRLTVT.

The rearrangement uses TRBV2 and TRBJ1-4; 11 nucleotides agree with TRBD1. J lost 7 bases, V lost 2 bases, and 3 bases had no gene match. CDR3 length: 15 amino acids. Germline assignment: CDR1 SNHLY and CDR2 FYNNEI. CDR3 coding DNA: TGTGCCAGCAGTGAACAGGGACAGGGGGTTGAAAAACTGTTTTTT. It specifies CASSEQGQGVEKLFF.

The genes are TRBV7-2 and TRBJ2-5; TRBD1 might be the D (6 bases). The V end lost 1 base, the J end lost 3 bases, and 9 bases lay between the germline ends. CDR1 and CDR2 from the germline V gene are SGHTA and FQGNSA. The CDR3 contains 14 residues. The CDR3 is CASSLGDRKETQYF. Here the CDR3 DNA reads TGTGCCAGCAGCTTAGGAGACAGGAAAGAGACCCAGTACTTC.

V usage is TRBV19 and J usage is TRBJ1-1; tentative D call: TRBD1 (5 bases). Trimming removed 5 bases at V and 1 base at J, with 17 bases between. The CDR3 is 16 residues long. CDR1 is LNHDA, CDR2 SQIVND, per germline (reference sequence). The CDR3 spells CASSSWPRAPNTEAFF. CDR3 DNA: TGTGCCAGTAGTTCTTGGCCCAGGGCGCCGAACACTGAAGCTTTCTTT.

This clonotype was detected once. The chain joins TRBV29-1 to TRBJ2-7, with 8 bases lining up with TRBD1. Germline V gene data show CDR1 as SQVTM and CDR2 as ANQGSEA. V trimming: 6 bases; J trimming: 4 bases; junction bases outside the gene matches: 8. CDR3 size: 13 residues. The CDR3 sequence is CSVLPGQAYEQYF. Written as DNA, the CDR3 is TGCAGCGTCCTGCCGGGACAGGCTTACGAGCAGTACTTC.

The chain carries TRBV7-9 and TRBJ1-1, with D possibly matching TRBD1 (5 bases). The V gene lost 6 bases and the J gene lost 5 bases, with 13 bases spanning the gap. The germline gives CDR1 SEHNR, CDR2 FQNEAQ (reference sequence). The CDR3 is 13 residues long. The CDR3 is CASSSQGGTEAFF. CDR3 sequence (DNA): TGTGCCAGCAGTAGCCAGGGCGGTACTGAAGCTTTCTTT.

The chain uses TRBV23-1 and TRBJ2-1; 8 bases agree with TRBD1. TRBV23-1 is noted as an ORF with a role that remains uncertain. CDR3 length: 19 amino acids. The V and J ends lost 4 bases and 8 bases, in that order; junction bases with no gene match: 22. CDR3 DNA sequence: TGCGCCAGCAGTCTCTCCGGGACAGGAGACGCTAACTACGTGGATGAGCAGTTCTTC. Protein sequence: CASSLSGTGDANYVDEQFF.

The sample holds one count of this clonotype. This chain joins TRBV19 and TRBJ1-5, with 12 bases matching TRBD1. V gave up 4 bases and J gave up 7 bases; unmatched junction bases: 11. The length of the CDR3 is 17 residues. Germline CDR1 and CDR2: LNHDA and SQIVND (reference sequence). The CDR3 nucleotides are TGTGCCAGTAGTAGGACCGGGACAGGGGGCTTTGAGCAGCCCCAGCATTTT. Translation gives CASSRTGTGGFEQPQHF.

This clonotype was recorded only once. One end of the junction does not line up with germline, which may come from a read error. The chain carries TRBV20-1 and TRBJ1-2, with 7 bases identical to TRBD1. The CDR3 contains 12 residues. Looked up from germline, CDR1 is DFQATT and CDR2 is SNEGSKA (reference sequence). The CDR3 coding sequence is TGCAGTGCCAGAGACAGGGCCCTTGGCTACACCTTC. Amino acid sequence: CSARDRALGYTF.

This clonotype has only one observation. The chain joins TRBV11-2 to TRBJ2-2; the D is unclear. The CDR3 contains 12 residues. V gave up 4 bases and J gave up 7 bases, with 7 bases separating them. The germline V gene has CDR1 SGHAT and CDR2 FQNNGV. The CDR3 coding sequence is TGTGCCAGCAGCTGGATAGTCGGGGAGCTGTTTTTT. Residues: CASSWIVGELFF.

This clonotype was counted once. The chain recombines TRBV3-1 with TRBJ1-1; D is unresolved. Germline CDR1 reads LGHDT; CDR2 reads YNNKEL (reference sequence). Trimming took 3 bases from V and 1 from J, leaving 6 bases between them. There are 13 residues in the CDR3. CDR3 amino acids: CASSQYTNTEAFF. CDR3 nucleotides: TGTGCCAGCAGCCAGTACACGAACACTGAAGCTTTCTTT. The variable domain in full, with the rest retrieved from reference TRBV3-1 and TRBJ1-1, is DTAVSQTPKYLVTQMGNDKSIKCEQNLGHDTMYWYKQDSKKFLKIMFSYNNKELIINETVPNRFSPKSPDKAHLNLHINSLELGDSAVYFCASSQYTNTEAFFGQGTRLTVV.

Only one count was recorded for this clonotype. CDR3 loop: CSASLDTEQFF. Written as DNA, the CDR3 is TGCAGTGCTAGTCTGGACACAGAGCAGTTCTTC. The chain joins TRBV20-1 to TRBJ2-1, with D possibly TRBD1 on 5 matching bases. This CDR3 spans 11 amino acids. V was clipped by 3 bases and J by 10 bases, with 10 bases between them. Germline-derived CDR1 and CDR2 are DFQATT and SNEGSKA (reference sequence).

This clonotype showed up just once. The J gene is TRBJ2-4, the V gene TRBV20-1, with 9 nucleotides matching TRBD1. The CDR3 has 15 residues. J gave up 7 bases and V 2 bases, and 9 bases lay outside the gene matches. Germline V gives CDR1 DFQATT, CDR2 SNEGSKA (reference sequence). CDR3 sequence (DNA): TGCAGTGCTAGATTACAGGGGGCGGGTAGGAACATTCAGTACTTC. It is translated as CSARLQGAGRNIQYF.

The chain is built from TRBV3-1 and TRBJ2-1; 14 nucleotides match TRBD2. The CDR3 consists of 15 residues. Germline CDR1 is LGHDT and CDR2 is YNNKEL (reference sequence). With 2 bases clipped from V and 9 bases from J, the junction kept 3 bases outside the gene matches. The CDR3 DNA reads as TGTGCCAGCAGCCAATCGGGACTAGCGGGAGTTGAGCAGTTCTTC. This sequence encodes CASSQSGLAGVEQFF.

This clonotype was observed once. This chain joins TRBV27 and TRBJ2-7, with unresolved D. The CDR3 length is 13 residues. The germline V and J ends were trimmed by 3 bases and 6 bases, with 12 bases remaining between them. CDR1 is MNHEY, CDR2 SMNVEV, per germline (reference sequence). The DNA of the CDR3 is TGTGCCAGCAGTTTCGAGGAGCGTGGCGAGCAGTACTTC. Its translation: CASSFEERGEQYF.

In this sample, this clonotype turned up once. For the CDR3, the DNA is TGTGCCAGCAGATCTTGGCTAGAGGGAGGCTACACCTTC. This gives the protein CASRSWLEGGYTF. The rearrangement joins TRBV12-3 or TRBV12-4 to TRBJ1-2; D uncertain. CDR3 length: 13 residues. V shed 6 bases and J shed 8 bases, with 16 bases lying between them.

The V gene is TRBV18, the J gene TRBJ1-1, with 7 positions matching TRBD1. Germline CDR1 KGHSH, CDR2 LQKENI. This CDR3 contains 15 residues. The ends lost 3 bases at V and 3 bases at J; junction bases unmatched: 7. CDR3 DNA sequence: TGTGCCAGCTCACCCAACAGGGGAGGCGACACTGAAGCTTTCTTT. Its protein product is CASSPNRGGDTEAFF.

The V and J genes are TRBV19 and TRBJ2-5, with D maybe TRBD1 (5 bases). The CDR3 spans 14 residues. V was shortened by 1 base and J by 3 bases, with 9 bases between the two germline ends. Germline V gene sequence: CDR1 LNHDA, CDR2 SQIVND (reference sequence). Here the CDR3 reads CASSIGGRKETQYF. The DNA of the CDR3 is TGTGCCAGTAGTATAGGGGGCAGAAAAGAGACCCAGTACTTC.

The rearrangement joins TRBV7-2 to TRBJ2-3; D is unresolved. CDR3 length: 12 residues. Germline V lookup: CDR1 SGHTA, CDR2 FQGNSA. Trimming pared 3 bases from V and 5 bases from J, leaving 6 bases between. The CDR3 here is CASSFAGDTQYF. Here the CDR3 DNA reads TGTGCCAGCAGCTTTGCCGGAGATACGCAGTATTTT.

The rearrangement uses TRBV24-1 and TRBJ2-7; 9 nucleotides line up with TRBD1. In germline, CDR1 is KGHDR, CDR2 SFDVKD. CDR3 size: 15 residues. The ends lost 4 bases at V and 1 base at J; junction bases unmatched: 4. The DNA of the CDR3 is TGTGCCACCAGTGACCCGGGACAGGGTTCCTACGAGCAGTACTTC. It is translated as CATSDPGQGSYEQYF.

The J gene is TRBJ2-7, the V gene TRBV20-1; TRBD2 is a possible D gene (6 bases). Germline lookup yields CDR1 DFQATT and CDR2 SNEGSKA (reference sequence). Between the trimmed V and J ends, which lost 5 bases and 5 bases, there was a span of 19 bases. CDR3 length: 14 residues. The CDR3 region is CSAEERGTGNEQYF. The CDR3 region has the DNA TGCAGTGCTGAGGAGAGAGGGACTGGGAACGAGCAGTACTTC.

The chain couples TRBV5-4 to TRBJ2-6; 7 nucleotides align to TRBD2. Germline V gene sequence: CDR1 SGHNT, CDR2 YYREEE (reference sequence). The CDR3 extends over 15 amino acids. The V segment lost 3 bases and the J segment 5 bases; nucleotides outside the gene matches: 5. In DNA form, the CDR3 reads TGTGCCAGCAGCTGGGGAGGGTTGAGGGCCAACGTCCTGACTTTC. Its protein product is CASSWGGLRANVLTF.

The chain links TRBV7-9 to TRBJ2-1; 11 nucleotides line up with TRBD2. Trimming cost V 5 bases and J 8 bases; bases outside gene matches: 8. CDR1 and CDR2 (germline): SEHNR, FQNEAQ (reference sequence). The CDR3 extends over 15 amino acids. CDR3 amino acids: CASSRQGLAGDEQFF. The CDR3 nucleotides are TGTGCCAGCAGCCGACAAGGACTAGCGGGTGATGAGCAGTTCTTC. The full variable domain, in which reference TRBV7-9 and TRBJ2-1 provide the parts outside the CDR3, is DTGVSQNPRHKITKRGQNVTFRCDPISEHNRLYWYRQTLGQGPEFLTYFQNEAQLEKSRLLSDRFSAERPKGSFSTLEIQRTEQGDSAMYLCASSRQGLAGDEQFFGPGTRLTVL.

This clonotype was seen only once. The V gene is TRBV25-1, the J gene TRBJ2-1; a weak D match, TRBD1 (5 bases). V lost 11 bases and J 7 bases, leaving 12 bases between the germline ends. CDR3 size: 11 residues. Germline CDR1 MGHDK, CDR2 SYGVNS. The CDR3 DNA reads as TGTGCCGCTTTAGGGGCGAATGAGCAGTTCTTC. It codes for CAALGANEQFF.

The genes are TRBV2 and TRBJ2-1; 9 bases are a match to TRBD1. The CDR3 runs 11 residues. From germline, CDR1 is SNHLY and CDR2 FYNNEI. Here the CDR3 reads CRTGDTNEQFF. In nucleotides, the CDR3 is TGTAGGACAGGGGATACAAATGAGCAGTTCTTC.